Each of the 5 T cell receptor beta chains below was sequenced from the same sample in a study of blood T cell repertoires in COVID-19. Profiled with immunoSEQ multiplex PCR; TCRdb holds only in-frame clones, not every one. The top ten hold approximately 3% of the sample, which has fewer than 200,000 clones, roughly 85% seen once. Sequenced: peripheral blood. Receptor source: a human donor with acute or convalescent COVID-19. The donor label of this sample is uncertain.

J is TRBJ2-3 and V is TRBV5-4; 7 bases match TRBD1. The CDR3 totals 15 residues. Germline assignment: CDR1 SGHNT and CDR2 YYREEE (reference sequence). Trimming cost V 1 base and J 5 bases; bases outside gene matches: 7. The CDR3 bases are TGTGCCAGCAGCTTGTCGACAGGGATTAGAGATACGCAGTATTTT. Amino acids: CASSLSTGIRDTQYF.

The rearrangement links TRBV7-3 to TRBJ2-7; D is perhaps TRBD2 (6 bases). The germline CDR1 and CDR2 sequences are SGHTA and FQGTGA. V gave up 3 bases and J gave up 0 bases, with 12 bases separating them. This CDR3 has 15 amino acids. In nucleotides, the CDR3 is TGTGCCAGCAGCTTGGTAGCGGCGTCCTCCTACGAGCAGTACTTC. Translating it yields CASSLVAASSYEQYF.

The CDR3 loop reads CASSLAGTGSYEQYF. The CDR3 DNA sequence: TGTGCCAGCAGCTTAGCTGGGACAGGGTCCTACGAGCAGTACTTC. The V call is TRBV7-9, the J call TRBJ2-7; 9 positions match TRBD1. The V gene end was trimmed by 0 bases and the J gene end by 1 base; junction bases not matched to a gene: 1. Germline CDR1 and CDR2: SEHNR and FQNEAQ (reference sequence). There are 15 residues in the CDR3.

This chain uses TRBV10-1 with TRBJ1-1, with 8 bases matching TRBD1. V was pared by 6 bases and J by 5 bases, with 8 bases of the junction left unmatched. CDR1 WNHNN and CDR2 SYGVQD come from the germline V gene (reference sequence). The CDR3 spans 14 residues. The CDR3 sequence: CASSADRGRTEAFF. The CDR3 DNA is TGCGCCAGCAGCGCAGACAGGGGACGGACTGAAGCTTTCTTT.

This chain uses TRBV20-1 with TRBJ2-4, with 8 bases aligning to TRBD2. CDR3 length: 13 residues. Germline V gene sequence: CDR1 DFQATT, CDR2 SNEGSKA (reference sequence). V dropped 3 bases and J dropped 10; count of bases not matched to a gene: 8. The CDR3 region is CSASGTSGRIQYF. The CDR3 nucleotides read TGCAGTGCTAGTGGGACTAGTGGACGGATTCAGTACTTC.